The following is a T cell receptor (beta chain) sequence with its context. The assay was immunoSEQ multiplex PCR, and TCRdb's table has in-frame clones only and misses some. The sample includes a few hundred thousand clones, 88% of them seen just once. Recovery among Cohort 3 donors was established by two negative PCRs, clearance, or symptom resolution. The data were obtained in a study of blood T cell repertoires in COVID-19. In the study overall: Sites across the United States, Italy and Spain contributed samples from acute and convalescent COVID-19.

Sequencing was carried out using PBMCs or T cells enriched from blood (not recorded which). The sequence was obtained from a woman aged 40-49 years who had recovered from COVID-19.

The CDR3 loop is CASSLPPGNEQFF. CDR3 bases: TGCGCCAGCAGCTTGCCACCGGGGAATGAGCAGTTCTTC. This rearrangement joins TRBV5-1 to TRBJ2-1; D possibly corresponds to TRBD2 (5 bases). CDR3 length equals 13 residues. From germline, CDR1 is SGHRS and CDR2 YFSETQ. V lost 1 base and J 7 bases, leaving 9 bases between the germline ends.